The 16 T cell receptor beta chains reported below all come from one sample, sequenced in a study of blood T cell repertoires in COVID-19. Clones were sequenced by immunoSEQ multiplex PCR, and TCRdb holds only the in-frame ones, with some missing. The sample holds over 40,000 clones; roughly nine tenths are singletons and the top ten take approximately 26%. The sequenced material came from peripheral blood. The receptors originated from a human donor in a cohort sampled during active COVID-19.

This clone has a handful of counts. Different DNA sequences within this sample yield the same CDR3. The chain links TRBV9 to TRBJ1-3; the D gene is possibly TRBD1 (5 bases). Germline-derived CDR1 and CDR2 are SGDLS and YYNGEE. The V end lost 4 bases, the J end lost 4 bases, and 15 bases lay between the germline ends. There are 15 residues in the CDR3. The CDR3 spells CASSPSWGPGNTIYF. CDR3 sequence (DNA): TGTGCCAGCAGCCCCAGTTGGGGCCCCGGAAACACCATATATTTT.

This chain connects TRBV27 to TRBJ2-1; TRBD2 aligns across 11 bases. CDR3 size: 15 residues. Germline trimming cut 1 base from V and 7 bases from J; bases unmatched to any gene: 3. Per the germline V gene, CDR1 is MNHEY and CDR2 is SMNVEV (reference sequence). CDR3 residues: CASSLYASGGNEQFF. The CDR3, as DNA: TGTGCCAGCAGTTTATATGCTAGCGGGGGGAATGAGCAGTTCTTC.

The chain is built from TRBV5-6 and TRBJ2-1; tentatively, D is TRBD2 (6 bases). This CDR3 spans 11 amino acids. The V end lost 2 bases, the J end lost 10 bases, and 7 bases lay between the germline ends. From germline, CDR1 is SGHDT and CDR2 YYEEEE. CDR3 in amino acids: CASSFRGEQFF. In DNA, the CDR3 is TGTGCCAGCAGCTTCCGGGGGGAGCAGTTCTTC.

This chain uses TRBV12-3 or TRBV12-4 with TRBJ2-7, with D perhaps TRBD1 (6 bases). Trimming took off 6 bases at V and 0 bases at J, with 9 bases between the two ends. The CDR3 covers 13 residues. The CDR3 spells CASSRDTSYEQYF. Written as DNA, the CDR3 is TGTGCCAGCAGCCGGGACACCTCCTACGAGCAGTACTTC.

The chain is built from TRBV11-2 and TRBJ2-5; perhaps TRBD2 as D (5 bases). Germline lookup yields CDR1 SGHAT and CDR2 FQNNGV. V shed 5 bases and J shed 3 bases, with 13 bases lying between them. The CDR3 is made up of 14 amino acids. DNA of the CDR3: TGTGCCAGCAGCCCCCCCGCCGGGGAAGAGACCCAGTACTTC. Protein: CASSPPAGEETQYF. The full variable domain, completed using reference TRBV11-2 and TRBJ2-5, is EAGVAQSPRYKIIEKRQSVAFWCNPISGHATLYWYQQILGQGPKLLIQFQNNGVVDDSQLPKDRFSAERLKGVDSTLKIQPAKLEDSAVYLCASSPPAGEETQYFGPGTRLLVL.

The chain recombines TRBV28 with TRBJ1-4, with 7 bases that match TRBD1. This CDR3 has 14 amino acids. Germline V gene sequence: CDR1 MDHEN, CDR2 SYDVKM. V shed 6 bases and J 10 bases; nucleotides not matched to a gene: 11. CDR3 protein: CASRKNRGTGKLFF. As DNA, the CDR3 is TGTGCCAGCAGGAAGAACAGGGGTACCGGAAAACTGTTTTTT.

The chain carries TRBV25-1 and TRBJ2-7, with D perhaps matching TRBD2 (6 bases). Germline V gives CDR1 MGHDK, CDR2 SYGVNS. The ends were cut back, 4 bases at V and 0 bases at J, with 13 bases in the middle. This CDR3 spans 15 amino acids. CDR3 region: CASSGLGGGSYEQYF. Here the CDR3 DNA reads TGTGCCAGCAGTGGCCTGGGGGGAGGCTCCTACGAGCAGTACTTC.

This chain uses TRBV1 with TRBJ2-7; TRBD2, the D gene given by the table, was not confirmed from the DNA. TRBV1 is a listed pseudogene. This CDR3 is built from 14 residues. The CDR3 is CTSRLKRSSYEQYV. In DNA, the CDR3 is TGCACCAGCAGGCTAAAACGTAGCTCCTACGAGCAGTACGTC.

The genes are TRBV3-1 (or the pseudogene TRBV3-2) and TRBJ2-2, with TRBD2 identical over 9 bases. Germline CDR1 and CDR2: LGHDT and YNNKEL (reference sequence). There are 18 residues in the CDR3. V trimming: 4 bases; J trimming: 0 bases; junction bases outside the gene matches: 9. The CDR3 DNA reads as TGTGCCAGCAGCCTCGGAAGTAGCGGGGGACCGAACACCGGGGAGCTGTTTTTT. The encoded protein is CASSLGSSGGPNTGELFF.

J is TRBJ2-7 and V is TRBV11-2; TRBD2 agrees at 7 bases. The CDR3 consists of 17 residues. The J segment lost 3 bases and the V segment lost 0 bases, leaving 11 bases of the junction unmatched. Per the germline V gene, CDR1 is SGHAT and CDR2 is FQNNGV. As DNA, the CDR3 is TGTGCCAGCAGCTTAGATGGTCGGCTAGCGGAGTTCTACGAGCAGTACGTC. This sequence encodes CASSLDGRLAEFYEQYV.

The chain is built from TRBV5-5 and TRBJ1-1, with D tentatively TRBD1 (6 bases). The CDR3 spans 14 residues. V was cut by 6 bases and J by 4 bases, with 16 bases left in between. The germline CDR1 and CDR2 sequences are SGHKS and YYEKEE (reference sequence). CDR3 region: CASTLIAGATEAFF. In DNA form, the CDR3 reads TGTGCCAGCACCCTCATCGCAGGGGCCACTGAAGCTTTCTTT. The complete variable domain, with remaining parts taken from reference TRBV5-5 and TRBJ1-1, reads DAGVTQSPTHLIKTRGQQVTLRCSPISGHKSVSWYQQVLGQGPQFIFQYYEKEERGRGNFPDRFSARQFPNYSSELNVNALLLGDSALYLCASTLIAGATEAFFGQGTRLTVV.

This clone has only one observation. The chain uses TRBV24-1 and TRBJ2-7; 8 bases line up with TRBD1. V lost 5 bases and J lost 2; bases outside the gene matches: 4. CDR1 is KGHDR and CDR2 is SFDVKD in the germline V gene. The CDR3 runs 14 residues. CDR3 protein: CATSVDRAPYEQYF. CDR3 DNA: TGTGCCACCAGTGTGGACAGGGCGCCCTACGAGCAGTACTTC.

This chain uses TRBV12-3 or TRBV12-4 with TRBJ1-2; TRBD1 matches 7 bases. The length of the CDR3 is 13 residues. The ends lost 5 bases at V and 5 bases at J; junction bases unmatched: 5. CDR3 nucleotide sequence: TGTGCCAGCAGTCAGGGGGTTAGTTATGGCTACACCTTC. Protein product: CASSQGVSYGYTF.

The chain recombines TRBV27 with TRBJ1-1, with D tentatively TRBD1 (6 bases). Germline V gene data show CDR1 as MNHEY and CDR2 as SMNVEV (reference sequence). Trimming cost V 6 bases and J 0 bases, with 11 bases left between them. There are 14 residues in the CDR3. This CDR3 is CASRSGVLNTEAFF. CDR3 in DNA: TGTGCCAGCAGGTCAGGGGTTCTGAACACTGAAGCTTTCTTT.

This clone was seen once. This chain uses TRBV4-1 with TRBJ2-2; 10 positions match TRBD2. Unmatched junction bases numbered 9, after V lost 6 bases and J lost 2 bases. Germline values: CDR1 MGHRA, CDR2 YSYEKL. There are 17 residues in the CDR3. The CDR3 loop is CASRPRASGGNTGELFF. The DNA for the CDR3 is TGCGCCAGCAGGCCCCGGGCTAGCGGGGGTAACACCGGGGAGCTGTTTTTT.

The V and J genes are TRBV11-3 and TRBJ1-1; D is perhaps TRBD1 (5 bases). The CDR3 is 13 amino acids. Per germline, CDR1 SGHNT and CDR2 YENEEA. V gave up 8 bases and J gave up 6 bases, with 16 bases separating them. The CDR3: CASRTSVGSEAFF. The CDR3 coding sequence is TGTGCCAGCCGGACATCCGTGGGCTCTGAAGCTTTCTTT.